Below are 12 T cell receptor beta chains sequenced from a single sample in a study of cytomegalovirus exposure and HLA in healthy donors (dated by TCRdb to 2017 to 2019). Libraries were made using the immunoSEQ multiplex PCR assay. A mixture of 60 forward primers for TCR Vbeta segments and 13 reverse primers for TCR Jbeta segments was used in the multiplex PCR. Drawn from immuneACCESS, this table holds only the in-frame rearrangements with V and J called that TCRdb kept. Clones are partly lost; checked studies trace under half to an unresolved V gene and leave the rest unexplained. The sample table records just over 85,000 clones; 76% of these occur just once. Clones ranked in the top ten supply about 2.9% of the sample. Specimen: PBMCs. Receptor source: a man in his forties or fifties in good health and CMV-seronegative.

V gene TRBV28 combines with J gene TRBJ2-3; D may be TRBD1 (6 bases). This CDR3 spans 14 amino acids. Between the trimmed V and J ends, which lost 6 bases and 4 bases, there was a span of 14 bases. Germline CDR1 MDHEN, CDR2 SYDVKM. CDR3 region: CASSGGQNPDTQYF. The CDR3 nucleotides are TGTGCCAGCAGCGGCGGACAGAATCCAGATACGCAGTATTTT.

The chain recombines TRBV14 with TRBJ1-1, with 8 bases lining up with TRBD1. CDR1 is SGHDN, CDR2 FVKESK, per germline. The length of the CDR3 is 17 residues. J gave up 7 bases and V 4 bases, and 17 bases lay outside the gene matches. CDR3 region: CASSRRDRRISKGEAFF. In DNA form, the CDR3 reads TGTGCCAGCAGCCGGAGGGACAGGCGAATATCAAAGGGTGAAGCTTTCTTT.

This clone has only a few counts. The rearrangement links TRBV18 to TRBJ1-2, with D possibly matching TRBD1 (5 bases). The CDR3 contains 14 residues. CDR1 and CDR2 (germline): KGHSH, LQKENI. Trimming pared 2 bases from V and 8 bases from J, leaving 15 bases between. CDR3 in DNA: TGTGCCAGCTCACCAGGACAAGCCGGGGGGGGCTACACCTTC. It specifies CASSPGQAGGGYTF.

A few counts support this clone. The chain recombines TRBV4-3 with TRBJ2-6; a weak D match, TRBD1 (6 bases). CDR1 is LGHNA, CDR2 YSLEER, per germline. CDR3 length: 16 residues. Trimming took 1 base from V and 4 from J, leaving 11 bases between them. DNA for the CDR3: TGCGCCAGCAGCCAAGTCACAGGGTCGGGGGCCAACGTCCTGACTTTC. It yields the protein CASSQVTGSGANVLTF.

This chain joins TRBV27 and TRBJ1-5; D may be TRBD1 (5 bases). Trimming left V 8 bases short and J 0 bases short, with 14 bases between. CDR3 size: 15 residues. Germline assignment: CDR1 MNHEY and CDR2 SMNVEV (reference sequence). This chain's CDR3 is CASCAGPYSNQPQHF. The CDR3 DNA reads TGTGCCAGCTGTGCGGGGCCTTATAGCAATCAGCCCCAGCATTTT.

The chain employs TRBV5-1 and TRBJ1-5, with 8 positions matching TRBD1. V trimming: 3 bases; J trimming: 6 bases; junction bases outside the gene matches: 5. This CDR3 comprises 14 residues. The germline CDR1 and CDR2 sequences are SGHRS and YFSETQ. DNA for the CDR3: TGCGCCAGCAGCTCACAGGGGGGACGTCAGCCCCAGCATTTT. Protein product: CASSSQGGRQPQHF.

V and J are TRBV29-1 and TRBJ2-4; TRBD1 matches 9 bases. Germline loops: CDR1 SQVTM, CDR2 ANQGSEA. The CDR3 contains 15 residues. V shed 3 bases, J shed 0 bases, and the junction held 3 bases outside the gene matches. CDR3 nucleotides: TGCAGCGTTGATCAGGACAGGGGAGCCAAAAACATTCAGTACTTC. It specifies CSVDQDRGAKNIQYF.

The rearrangement links TRBV15 to TRBJ2-3; 13 bases align to TRBD2. V lost 2 bases and J lost 6; bases outside the gene matches: 5. Looked up from germline, CDR1 is LNHNV and CDR2 is YYDKDF (reference sequence). This CDR3 is built from 16 residues. The CDR3 loop reads CATSRPTSGGPDTQYF. In DNA, the CDR3 is TGTGCCACCAGCAGACCGACTAGCGGGGGGCCGGATACGCAGTATTTT.

The genes are TRBV7-9 and TRBJ2-1, with a possible D match to TRBD1 (6 bases). V was cut by 5 bases and J by 0 bases, with 17 bases left in between. Germline V gene sequence: CDR1 SEHNR, CDR2 FQNEAQ (reference sequence). This CDR3 comprises 17 residues. Here the CDR3 DNA reads TGTGCCAGCAGCCCCACAGGGAGAGAAAGCTCCTACAATGAGCAGTTCTTC. Protein product: CASSPTGRESSYNEQFF.

The chain recombines TRBV10-3 with TRBJ2-7, with D perhaps matching TRBD2 (6 bases). Germline V gives CDR1 ENHRY, CDR2 SYGVKD. V was pared by 6 bases and J by 0 bases, with 15 bases between. The CDR3 has 15 amino acids. The chain's CDR3 is CAIRGGPPGSYEQYF. The CDR3 nucleotides are TGTGCCATCAGGGGGGGACCCCCGGGCTCCTACGAGCAGTACTTC.

This rearrangement joins TRBV7-9 to TRBJ2-3, with 11 positions matching TRBD2. J was trimmed by 5 bases and V by 1 base; bases with no gene match: 5. Germline lookup yields CDR1 SEHNR and CDR2 FQNEAQ (reference sequence). CDR3 length: 16 amino acids. This CDR3 reads CASSLGSSGGRDTQYF. For the CDR3, the DNA is TGTGCCAGCAGCTTAGGGTCTAGCGGGGGGAGAGATACGCAGTATTTT.

Only a few counts were recorded for this clone. This chain uses TRBV7-9 with TRBJ2-7; weak D call: TRBD2 (6 bases). V gave up 10 bases and J gave up 12 bases, with 16 bases separating them. The length of the CDR3 is 10 residues. Germline assignment: CDR1 SEHNR and CDR2 FQNEAQ (reference sequence). CDR3 sequence reads: CANAPRRGYF. The CDR3, as DNA: TGTGCCAACGCTCCCCGGCGGGGGTACTTC. The full variable domain, with the rest looked up from reference TRBV7-9 and TRBJ2-7, is DTGVSQNPRHKITKRGQNVTFRCDPISEHNRLYWYRQTLGQGPEFLTYFQNEAQLEKSRLLSDRFSAERPKGSFSTLEIQRTEQGDSAMYLCANAPRRGYFGPGTRLTVT.